This is a list of T cell receptor beta chains from one sample in a study of cytomegalovirus exposure and HLA in healthy donors. Clones were read by immunoSEQ multiplex PCR, and TCRdb kept only the in-frame ones, dropping some. The repertoire holds about 160,000 clones, with around 83% as singletons. Input material: PBMCs. The source is a girl aged 2-15 years in good health and CMV-seropositive. Each CDR3 is given with its conserved first and last residue. The order of the fields is J gene, V gene, D gene, clone size, CDR3 protein, CDR3 DNA. A D gene is named only where the DNA matches it firmly. The size field is filled for only some rows; it gives once, few, many or a size class.

j_gene: TRBJ2-4; v_gene: TRBV30; d_gene: TRBD2; abundance: .; CDR3aa: CAWSVWRTSGRPNIQYF; CDR3nt: TGTGCCTGGAGTGTATGGAGGACTAGCGGGAGGCCGAACATTCAGTACTTC
j_gene: TRBJ2-7; v_gene: TRBV4-1; d_gene: .; abundance: .; CDR3aa: CASSHQQGFTYEQYF; CDR3nt: TGCGCCAGCAGCCACCAACAGGGTTTTACCTACGAGCAGTACTTC
j_gene: TRBJ2-7; v_gene: TRBV27; d_gene: .; abundance: .; CDR3aa: CASSLRHLSYEQYF; CDR3nt: TGTGCCAGCAGTTTAAGACACCTCTCCTACGAGCAGTACTTC
j_gene: TRBJ1-2; v_gene: TRBV28; d_gene: TRBD1; abundance: .; CDR3aa: CASSSGGDSGYTF; CDR3nt: TGTGCCAGCAGTTCAGGGGGCGATTCTGGCTACACCTTC
j_gene: TRBJ2-7; v_gene: TRBV6-5; d_gene: TRBD1; abundance: once; CDR3aa: CASSYFRDRVHERYF; CDR3nt: TGTGCCAGCAGTTACTTCCGGGACAGGGTTCACGAGCGGTACTTC
j_gene: TRBJ2-1; v_gene: TRBV20-1; d_gene: .; abundance: .; CDR3aa: CSAQARVEQFF; CDR3nt: TGCAGTGCTCAAGCGAGGGTTGAGCAGTTCTTC
j_gene: TRBJ1-1; v_gene: TRBV7-2; d_gene: TRBD1; abundance: .; CDR3aa: CASEGTGFSEAFF; CDR3nt: TGTGCCAGCGAGGGGACAGGGTTCTCTGAAGCTTTCTTT
j_gene: TRBJ2-3; v_gene: TRBV7-9; d_gene: TRBD2; abundance: .; CDR3aa: CASSMLAGGPSQYF; CDR3nt: TGTGCCAGCAGCATGCTAGCGGGAGGGCCGTCGCAGTATTTT
j_gene: TRBJ2-2; v_gene: TRBV25-1; d_gene: .; abundance: .; CDR3aa: CASSPVVNTGELFF; CDR3nt: TGTGCCAGCAGCCCCGTTGTGAACACCGGGGAGCTGTTTTTT
j_gene: TRBJ2-2; v_gene: TRBV7-6; d_gene: .; abundance: few; CDR3aa: CASSLASPGLAPGELFF; CDR3nt: TGTGCCAGCAGCTTAGCGTCACCCGGGCTAGCCCCCGGGGAGCTGTTTTTT
j_gene: TRBJ1-1; v_gene: TRBV14; d_gene: .; abundance: .; CDR3aa: CASSLGGNTEAFF; CDR3nt: TGTGCCAGCAGCCTGGGGGGTAACACTGAAGCTTTCTTT
j_gene: TRBJ1-6; v_gene: TRBV30; d_gene: TRBD1; abundance: .; CDR3aa: CAWSFAGTGNSPLHF; CDR3nt: TGTGCCTGGAGTTTTGCCGGGACAGGAAATTCACCCCTCCACTTT
j_gene: TRBJ1-1; v_gene: TRBV4-2; d_gene: .; abundance: .; CDR3aa: CASSQDPEGYTEAFF; CDR3nt: TGTGCCAGCAGCCAAGATCCGGAGGGGTACACTGAAGCTTTCTTT
j_gene: TRBJ2-5; v_gene: TRBV5-1; d_gene: .; abundance: few; CDR3aa: CASSSLTRQETQYF; CDR3nt: TGCGCCAGCAGCTCCCTGACTAGACAAGAGACCCAGTACTTC
j_gene: TRBJ1-5; v_gene: TRBV30; d_gene: .; abundance: .; CDR3aa: CAWSVRSNQPQHF; CDR3nt: TGTGCCTGGAGTGTGCGGAGCAATCAGCCCCAGCATTTT
j_gene: TRBJ1-3; v_gene: TRBV5-6; d_gene: .; abundance: .; CDR3aa: CASSSLGRGFSGNTIYF; CDR3nt: TGTGCCAGCAGCTCCTTAGGGAGGGGGTTCAGTGGAAACACCATATATTTT
j_gene: TRBJ2-7; v_gene: TRBV5-1; d_gene: .; abundance: .; CDR3aa: CASTTGEAGDYEQYF; CDR3nt: TGCGCCAGCACAACGGGCGAGGCAGGGGACTACGAGCAGTACTTC
j_gene: TRBJ1-1; v_gene: TRBV5-1; d_gene: .; abundance: .; CDR3aa: CASRIGEMNTEAFF; CDR3nt: TGCGCCAGCAGGATAGGAGAGATGAACACTGAAGCTTTCTTT
j_gene: TRBJ1-4; v_gene: TRBV2; d_gene: TRBD1; abundance: few; CDR3aa: CASGRQGENEKLFF; CDR3nt: TGTGCCAGCGGAAGACAGGGGGAGAATGAAAAACTGTTTTTT
j_gene: TRBJ1-2; v_gene: TRBV7-2; d_gene: .; abundance: .; CDR3aa: CASSPTFRVSSRGYTF; CDR3nt: TGTGCCAGCAGCCCTACGTTTCGGGTCTCTAGTCGGGGCTACACCTTC
j_gene: TRBJ2-7; v_gene: TRBV28; d_gene: .; abundance: once; CDR3aa: CASRTNPYEQYF; CDR3nt: TGTGCCAGCAGGACTAACCCCTACGAGCAGTACTTC
j_gene: TRBJ2-5; v_gene: TRBV19; d_gene: TRBD2; abundance: once; CDR3aa: CASRDLPRDYLETQYF; CDR3nt: TGTGCCAGTAGGGACTTACCCCGGGACTATCTGGAGACCCAGTACTTC
j_gene: TRBJ1-1; v_gene: TRBV7-8; d_gene: TRBD1; abundance: .; CDR3aa: CASSSGTGSFTEAFF; CDR3nt: TGTGCCAGCAGCTCCGGGACAGGGAGTTTTACTGAAGCTTTCTTT
j_gene: TRBJ1-2; v_gene: TRBV5-6; d_gene: TRBD1; abundance: few; CDR3aa: CASSQPTGAYGYTF; CDR3nt: TGTGCCAGCAGCCAGCCGACAGGGGCCTATGGCTACACCTTC
j_gene: TRBJ2-1; v_gene: TRBV30; d_gene: .; abundance: .; CDR3aa: CAWNDRPSYNEQFF; CDR3nt: TGTGCCTGGAATGACAGGCCCTCCTACAATGAGCAGTTCTTC
j_gene: TRBJ2-5; v_gene: TRBV28; d_gene: TRBD2; abundance: .; CDR3aa: CASSFLAGDRETQYF; CDR3nt: TGTGCCAGCAGTTTTCTAGCGGGAGATCGAGAGACCCAGTACTTC
j_gene: TRBJ2-2; v_gene: TRBV2; d_gene: TRBD2; abundance: .; CDR3aa: CASNSGANTGELFF; CDR3nt: TGTGCCAGCAATAGCGGGGCGAACACCGGGGAGCTGTTTTTT
j_gene: TRBJ2-1; v_gene: TRBV2; d_gene: .; abundance: .; CDR3aa: CASSGGDNEQFF; CDR3nt: TGTGCCAGCAGTGGGGGAGACAATGAGCAGTTCTTC
j_gene: TRBJ2-5; v_gene: TRBV19; d_gene: .; abundance: .; CDR3aa: CASSNWEVRETQYF; CDR3nt: TGTGCCAGTAGTAACTGGGAGGTTCGGGAGACCCAGTACTTC
j_gene: TRBJ1-2; v_gene: TRBV6-5; d_gene: .; abundance: .; CDR3aa: CASSYSTANYGYTF; CDR3nt: TGTGCCAGCAGTTACTCGACAGCTAACTATGGCTACACCTTC
j_gene: TRBJ2-7; v_gene: TRBV10-3; d_gene: TRBD2; abundance: .; CDR3aa: CAITGAGGTYEQYF; CDR3nt: TGTGCCATCACCGGAGCGGGAGGGACCTACGAGCAGTACTTC
j_gene: TRBJ2-2; v_gene: TRBV30; d_gene: .; abundance: .; CDR3aa: CAWSGGLPGELFF; CDR3nt: TGTGCCTGGAGTGGGGGACTGCCCGGCGAGCTGTTTTTT
j_gene: TRBJ2-5; v_gene: TRBV5-1; d_gene: TRBD1; abundance: .; CDR3aa: CASSTRTGQETRYF; CDR3nt: TGCGCCAGCAGCACTAGGACAGGTCAAGAGACCCGGTACTTC
j_gene: TRBJ1-1; v_gene: TRBV30; d_gene: .; abundance: few; CDR3aa: CALDGLNTEAFF; CDR3nt: TGTGCCTTGGACGGACTAAACACTGAAGCTTTCTTT
j_gene: TRBJ1-4; v_gene: TRBV11-2; d_gene: .; abundance: .; CDR3aa: CASSFWREATPNEKLFF; CDR3nt: TGTGCCAGCAGCTTTTGGCGGGAGGCCACACCTAATGAAAAACTGTTTTTT
j_gene: TRBJ2-7; v_gene: TRBV7-8; d_gene: TRBD2; abundance: .; CDR3aa: CASSFNSGSSIYEQYF; CDR3nt: TGTGCCAGCAGTTTTAATAGCGGGAGTTCGATCTACGAGCAGTACTTC
j_gene: TRBJ1-4; v_gene: TRBV2; d_gene: .; abundance: .; CDR3aa: CASSITAANEKLFF; CDR3nt: TGTGCCAGCTCGATTACCGCGGCTAATGAAAAACTGTTTTTT
j_gene: TRBJ2-3; v_gene: TRBV9; d_gene: .; abundance: .; CDR3aa: CASSDSAISTDTQYF; CDR3nt: TGTGCCAGCAGCGATAGCGCTATTAGCACAGATACGCAGTATTTT
j_gene: TRBJ2-7; v_gene: TRBV30; d_gene: TRBD2; abundance: .; CDR3aa: CAWSVRGGSYEQYF; CDR3nt: TGTGCCTGGAGTGTACGGGGGGGCTCCTACGAGCAGTACTTC
j_gene: TRBJ2-3; v_gene: TRBV27; d_gene: TRBD1; abundance: .; CDR3aa: CASSPRQGRATDTQYF; CDR3nt: TGTGCCAGCAGTCCCCGACAGGGGCGGGCCACAGATACGCAGTATTTT
j_gene: TRBJ2-7; v_gene: TRBV5-1; d_gene: .; abundance: .; CDR3aa: CASSWAHLGSHEQYF; CDR3nt: TGCGCCAGCAGCTGGGCGCATTTGGGCAGCCACGAGCAGTACTTC
j_gene: TRBJ2-5; v_gene: TRBV15; d_gene: .; abundance: .; CDR3aa: CATSPLSGHQETQYF; CDR3nt: TGTGCCACCAGCCCCCTATCAGGGCACCAAGAGACCCAGTACTTC
j_gene: TRBJ2-1; v_gene: TRBV6-1; d_gene: TRBD2; abundance: once; CDR3aa: CASSDGLAGYRYNEQFF; CDR3nt: TGTGCCAGCAGTGACGGACTAGCGGGTTACCGGTACAATGAGCAGTTCTTC